The source of this TCR beta chain is a study of T cells in Graves' hyperthyroidism and ophthalmopathy (dated by TCRdb to about 2019). About the study as a whole: Peripheral blood was sampled at the time of initial diagnosis, prior to any treatment. To identify distinguishing TCR V-J signatures, a discovery cohort of 95 to 100 patients was used, comprising 43 with Graves' ophthalmopathy and 57 with stable Graves' hyperthyroidism. Whether ophthalmopathy could be predicted prospectively was tested in an independent validation cohort made up of some 20 hyperthyroidism patients plus 17 patients who later progressed to ophthalmopathy. The approximately 97 discovery patients were randomly divided into training and test sets at a 7:3 ratio. Thyroid tissue and blood T-cell repertoires from about six Graves' hyperthyroidism patients were also compared in the study. After blood sampling, hyperthyroidism patients were treated with methimazole at a starting dose of 30 mg daily, and ophthalmopathy patients were treated with high-dose intravenous methylprednisolone. According to the paper, TCR Vbeta CDR3 sequencing was carried out on around 140 peripheral blood samples, which came from 40 to 45 ophthalmopathy, 75 to 80 hyperthyroidism and approximately 17 progressor patients. The investigation overall reported the following: Sample size was not statistically predetermined, and investigators were not blinded to group allocation. In validation, the model predicted progression to ophthalmopathy with over 60% sensitivity and over 72% specificity, a median of around 6.6 months before onset. A 13 V-J signature model separated ophthalmopathy from stable hyperthyroidism, with nearly 90% sensitivity and approximately 81% specificity in cross-validation and 80%/75% in testing. Most expanded thyroid clonotypes (frequency above 0.001) were also detected in blood, a finding suggesting that blood repertoires may reflect thyroid immune responses.

From cysteine to phenylalanine, the CDR3 is 15 amino acids long. Of the read, only the CDR3 DNA is kept; its 45 bases are in frame from base 1. V is reduced by 0 bases and J by 8 bases, leaving a spacing of 13 bases between them. The germline V gene (reference sequence) sets CDR1 to SEHNR and CDR2 to FQNEAQ. The sample holds a few counts of this clonotype. Its antigen specificity is not known. No per-base quality is available; no much larger clone lies one base away. Ophthalmopathy patients had moderately to severely active disease, with a Clinical Activity Score of 3 or more, a NOSPECS grade of 4 or more, and a disease duration of less than 3 months. Patients with uncontrolled infections, other autoimmune diseases, pregnancy or lactation were excluded. Diagnoses relied on clinical symptoms, serum thyroxine and TRAb, thyroid ultrasound and orbital computed tomography. Ficoll-Paque density gradient centrifugation was used to isolate PBMCs from around 9.1 ml of fresh peripheral blood. Total RNA was extracted using Trizol reagent, and RNA quality was assessed on an Agilent 2100 Bioanalyzer.

TCR beta CDR3 regions were amplified from RNA transcripts. The TCR CDR3 was subjected to a first round of RT-PCR using the HTBI primer set and the Qiagen OneStep RT-PCR kit. Libraries were constructed in a second round of multiplex PCR, after which size selection and purification were carried out. Paired-end sequencing of the libraries was performed with 100 bp reads on an Illumina HiSeq2000. The paper's processing steps were these. SOAPnuke was used to process the raw data, throwing out any read that contained adapters or uncalled bases, had a mean Phred below 15, or lacked an exact constant-primer or identifier match. High-quality paired reads were merged using COPE v1.2.5, and each unique nucleotide sequence was defined as a clonotype. Clonotypes were aligned to IMGT TRBV, TRBD and TRBJ reference segments using MiTCR v1.1. Analysis was restricted to V-J combinations with a frequency above 0.0001, which covered approximately 99% of repertoires. A TCS score was defined as the ratio of F50 (clonal expansion) to E x V (chaos), with BLOSUM62-based TCRdist applied between CDR3 peptides within each V-J. Welch's t-statistics and random forest reduced several hundred V-J features to roughly 13, which were used in a naive Bayes classifier (R e1071). The public sequencing data were trimmed at Q25 with fastp and processed into clonotypes with MiXCR by TCRdb, which kept only in-frame beta chains. Entries that share a CDR3 protein sequence are merged under the most common genes and DNA. TCRdb, rather than the study authors, made the V and J calls. The sample profile shows some 300,000 distinct CDR3 sequences; roughly 18% of them were found once. About two fifths of the sample lies in the top ten.

The receptor comes from a man in his forties or fifties with Graves' ophthalmopathy. The V gene is TRBV7-9 and the J gene is TRBJ1-4; the D gene is possibly TRBD1, with 6 bases matching. Sequenced material: blood. CDR3 reads: CASSLAGGKWEKLFF. The DNA is TGTGCCAGCAGCTTAGCGGGGGGCAAATGGGAAAAACTGTTTTTT. This CDR3, with the reference TRBV7-9 and TRBJ1-4 proteins standing in past its ends, gives the full variable domain DTGVSQNPRHKITKRGQNVTFRCDPISEHNRLYWYRQTLGQGPEFLTYFQNEAQLEKSRLLSDRFSAERPKGSFSTLEIQRTEQGDSAMYLCASSLAGGKWEKLFFGSGTQLSVL.